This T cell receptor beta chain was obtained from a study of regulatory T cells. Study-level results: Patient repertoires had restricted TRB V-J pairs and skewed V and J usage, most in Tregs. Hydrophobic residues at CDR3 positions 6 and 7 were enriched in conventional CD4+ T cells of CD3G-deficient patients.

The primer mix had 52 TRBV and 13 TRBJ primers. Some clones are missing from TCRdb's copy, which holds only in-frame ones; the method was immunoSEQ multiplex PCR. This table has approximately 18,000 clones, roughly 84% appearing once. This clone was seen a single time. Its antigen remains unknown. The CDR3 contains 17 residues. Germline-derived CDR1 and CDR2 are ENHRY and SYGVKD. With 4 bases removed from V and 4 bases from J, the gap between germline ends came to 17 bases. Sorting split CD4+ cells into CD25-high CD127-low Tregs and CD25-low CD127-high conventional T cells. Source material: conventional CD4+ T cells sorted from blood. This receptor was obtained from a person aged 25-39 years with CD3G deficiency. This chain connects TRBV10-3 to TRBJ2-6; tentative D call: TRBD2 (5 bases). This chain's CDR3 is CAISVGPQAGGANVLTF. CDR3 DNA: TGTGCCATCAGTGTTGGTCCCCAGGCGGGCGGGGCCAACGTCCTGACTTTC.